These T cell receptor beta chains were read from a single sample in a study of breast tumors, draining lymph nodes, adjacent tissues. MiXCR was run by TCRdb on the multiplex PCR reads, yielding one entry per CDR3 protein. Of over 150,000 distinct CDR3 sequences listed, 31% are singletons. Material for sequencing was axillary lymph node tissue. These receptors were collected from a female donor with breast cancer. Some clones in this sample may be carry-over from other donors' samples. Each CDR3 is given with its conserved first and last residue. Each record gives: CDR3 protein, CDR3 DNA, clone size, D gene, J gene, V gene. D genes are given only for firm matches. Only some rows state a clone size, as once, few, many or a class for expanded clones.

CASSDSGAGGSGELFF	TGTGCCAGCAGTGACTCTGGAGCGGGAGGTTCCGGGGAGCTGTTTTTT	many	TRBD2	TRBJ2-2	TRBV6-4
CASSAGFSMDTQYF	TGTGCCAGCAGCGCGGGGTTTTCGATGGATACGCAGTATTTT	many	-	TRBJ2-3	TRBV9
CASSQRGQGSYNSPLHF	TGTGCCAGCAGCCAACGAGGACAGGGATCCTATAATTCACCCCTCCACTTT	many	TRBD1	TRBJ1-6	TRBV3-1
CASSPALQGRSPLHF	TGTGCCAGCAGCCCGGCTTTACAGGGTCGTTCACCCCTCCACTTT	many	-	TRBJ1-6	TRBV7-8
CASSQPVRADPGETQYF	TGCGCCAGCAGCCAACCAGTCCGAGCCGACCCCGGAGAGACCCAGTACTTC	many	-	TRBJ2-5	TRBV4-3
CASTWTGGSYNSPLHF	TGTGCCAGCACCTGGACAGGGGGTTCCTATAATTCACCCCTCCACTTT	many	TRBD1	TRBJ1-6	TRBV6-5
CASSLLAETGELFF	TGTGCCAGCAGTCTCTTAGCTGAGACCGGGGAGCTGTTTTTT	many	-	TRBJ2-2	TRBV6-6
CASSDRDILHKEQFF	TGTGCCAGCAGTGACCGGGACATCCTTCACAAGGAGCAGTTCTTC	many	-	TRBJ2-1	TRBV6-4
CASSENLAGDNQETQYF	TGTGCCAGCAGTGAAAATCTAGCGGGGGACAACCAAGAGACCCAGTACTTC	-	TRBD2	TRBJ2-5	TRBV2
CSARGLGANVLTF	TGCAGTGCTAGGGGGCTCGGGGCCAACGTCCTGACTTTC	-	-	TRBJ2-6	TRBV20-1
CASSGQGVYTGANVLTF	TGCGCCAGCAGCGGTCAGGGGGTTTACACTGGGGCCAACGTCCTGACTTTC	many	TRBD1	TRBJ2-6	TRBV5-1
CATSDPQGSYGYTF	TGTGCCACCAGTGATCCACAGGGTTCCTATGGCTACACCTTC	many	-	TRBJ1-2	TRBV24-1
CASSLGGGSYEQYF	TGCGCCAGCAGCTTGGGAGGGGGGTCCTACGAGCAGTACTTC	many	-	TRBJ2-7	TRBV5-1
CASRRGGGYNEQFF	TGTGCCAGCAGGCGCGGGGGGGGATACAATGAGCAGTTCTTC	once	TRBD2	TRBJ2-1	TRBV6-1
CSHFRTSGGTQYF	TGCAGCCACTTCCGGACTAGCGGGGGGACGCAGTATTTT	many	TRBD2	TRBJ2-3	TRBV20-1
CASSTARGGGGELFF	TGTGCCAGCAGCACCGCCCGGGGGGGAGGGGGGGAGCTGTTTTTT	many	TRBD2	TRBJ2-2	TRBV7-2
CASSLAAGQMSYTF	TGTGCCAGCAGCTTAGCGGCCGGGCAGATGAGCTACACCTTC	many	-	TRBJ1-2	TRBV7-9
CAISEDRENEKLFF	TGTGCCATCAGCGAGGACAGGGAGAATGAAAAACTGTTTTTT	many	TRBD1	TRBJ1-4	TRBV10-3
CASSLFGNTGELFF	TGTGCCAGCAGCTTATTCGGGAACACCGGGGAGCTGTTTTTT	many	-	TRBJ2-2	TRBV11-3
CASRRGQPSYEQYF	TGCGCCAGCAGGCGGGGACAGCCTTCCTACGAGCAGTACTTC	many	-	TRBJ2-7	TRBV10-2
CASSLAGAVQETQYF	TGTGCCAGCAGCCTAGCGGGAGCGGTCCAAGAGACCCAGTACTTC	many	TRBD2	TRBJ2-5	TRBV5-8
CASSQAATYTGELFF	TGTGCCAGCAGCCAAGCGGCCACTTACACCGGGGAGCTGTTTTTT	many	-	TRBJ2-2	TRBV14
CASSYGRRPNTGELFF	TGTGCCAGCAGTTACGGTAGGCGTCCAAACACCGGGGAGCTGTTTTTT	many	-	TRBJ2-2	TRBV6-5
CASSPGDYLQHF	TGTGCCAGCTCACCCGGAGACTACCTCCAGCATTTT	-	-	TRBJ1-5	TRBV18
CASSYGEFTGELFF	TGTGCCAGCAGTTACGGCGAATTCACCGGGGAGCTGTTTTTT	many	-	TRBJ2-2	TRBV6-5
CASSLSLGCANTGELFF	TGTGCCAGCAGCTTATCATTGGGCTGTGCGAACACCGGGGAGCTGTTTTTT	-	-	TRBJ2-2	TRBV11-2
CASSATSGRLNEQFF	TGTGCCAGTAGTGCGACTAGCGGGAGGCTAAATGAGCAGTTCTTC	-	TRBD2	TRBJ2-1	TRBV19
CATSARWTGGAWTQYF	TGTGCCACCAGTGCTAGATGGACAGGGGGCGCCTGGACCCAGTACTTC	-	TRBD1	TRBJ2-5	TRBV24-1
CASSEDAEGARTYDSPLHF	TGTGCCAGCAGTGAGGACGCGGAGGGGGCGCGGACCTATGATTCACCCCTCCACTTT	-	TRBD1	TRBJ1-6	TRBV2
CSVEEYLAGGRETQYF	TGCAGCGTTGAGGAGTATCTAGCGGGGGGGCGGGAGACCCAGTACTTC	-	TRBD2	TRBJ2-5	TRBV29-1
CSASGTGTSGSEISYEQYF	TGCAGTGCTAGTGGTACCGGGACTAGCGGGAGTGAGATCTCCTACGAGCAGTACTTC	many	TRBD2	TRBJ2-7	TRBV20-1
CASSPLRANQPQHF	TGTGCCAGCAGCCCCCTTAGAGCTAATCAGCCCCAGCATTTT	many	-	TRBJ1-5	TRBV12-3/TRBV12-4
CASSLGRGQNTGELFF	TGTGCCAGCAGCCTCGGTAGGGGACAGAACACCGGGGAGCTGTTTTTT	many	-	TRBJ2-2	TRBV7-3
CASSLPGPYNEQFF	TGTGCCAGCAGCTTGCCGGGGCCCTACAATGAGCAGTTCTTC	many	-	TRBJ2-1	TRBV5-5
CASSREGRGTDTQYF	TGTGCCAGCAGTAGGGAGGGGCGGGGCACAGATACGCAGTATTTT	many	TRBD2	TRBJ2-3	TRBV2
CASSLRSVTDTQYF	TGTGCCAGCAGCTTACGGTCTGTCACAGATACGCAGTATTTT	many	-	TRBJ2-3	TRBV13